A selection of T cell receptor beta chains follows, all from one sample in a study of OX40 agonist ivuxolimab in advanced cancers. Repertoires were generated with immunoSEQ multiplex PCR, while TCRdb's copy carries only in-frame clones and drops some. The sample lists roughly 67,000 clones; approximately 86% were seen once. The sequences come from CD4+ or CD8+ T cells sorted from blood, collected in a trial of the OX40 agonist ivuxolimab. The receptors here all came from an adult with an advanced solid tumor such as melanoma, head and neck, liver or kidney cancer. Each CDR3 is given with its conserved first and last residue. The order of the fields is D gene, J gene, V gene, clone size, CDR3 protein, CDR3 DNA. A D gene is named only where the DNA matches it firmly. The size field is filled for only some rows; it gives once, few, many or a size class.

>NA|TRBJ1-1|TRBV7-9|NA
CASSFPQQLNTEAFF
TGTGCCAGCAGCTTTCCTCAGCAGTTGAACACTGAAGCTTTCTTT
>TRBD1|TRBJ2-2|TRBV5-1|NA
CASSFGQVGTGELFF
TGCGCCAGCAGCTTCGGACAGGTGGGGACCGGGGAGCTGTTTTTT
>NA|TRBJ1-2|TRBV29-1|NA
CSVGEGRYTF
TGCAGCGTTGGGGAGGGGCGCTACACCTTC
>NA|TRBJ2-7|TRBV6-5|NA
CASSTFDEQYF
TGTGCCAGCAGCACCTTTGACGAGCAGTACTTC
>NA|TRBJ1-2|TRBV6-1|NA
CASSENMYGYTF
TGTGCCAGCAGTGAAAACATGTATGGCTACACCTTC
>NA|TRBJ2-1|TRBV11-2|few
CASSISIGAFHEQFF
TGTGCCAGCAGCATTAGTATTGGGGCATTCCATGAGCAGTTCTTC
>NA|TRBJ1-5|TRBV5-1|NA
CASSLVPSNQPQHF
TGCGCCAGCAGCTTGGTCCCCTCCAATCAGCCCCAGCATTTT
>NA|TRBJ1-1|TRBV28|few
CASGVRAFF
TGTGCCAGCGGGGTGAGGGCTTTCTTT
>NA|TRBJ1-3|TRBV19|NA
CASSTGLSGNTIYF
TGTGCCAGTAGTACGGGTCTCTCTGGAAACACCATATATTTT
>NA|TRBJ2-2|TRBV5-4|NA
CASSLGGARNTGELFF
TGTGCCAGCAGCTTGGGAGGGGCAAGGAACACCGGGGAGCTGTTTTTT
>NA|TRBJ2-3|TRBV9|NA
CASSESARETDTQYF
TGTGCCAGCAGCGAGTCGGCTAGAGAGACAGATACGCAGTATTTT
>NA|TRBJ2-2|TRBV7-9|once
CASSLRRELTGELFF
TGTGCCAGCAGCTTACGGCGGGAACTCACCGGGGAGCTGTTTTTT
>NA|TRBJ1-2|TRBV28|NA
CASSIGENYGYTF
TGTGCCAGCAGTATCGGGGAGAACTATGGCTACACCTTC
>TRBD2|TRBJ2-7|TRBV9|NA
CASSAGTSGAYEQYF
TGTGCCAGCAGCGCCGGGACTAGCGGGGCCTACGAGCAGTACTTC
>NA|TRBJ1-3|TRBV28|once
CASSRGTGNTIYF
TGTGCCAGCTCCAGGGGAACGGGAAACACCATATATTTT
>TRBD1|TRBJ2-4|TRBV28|NA
CASSLGTELAKNIQYF
TGTGCCAGCAGTTTGGGGACAGAACTAGCCAAAAACATTCAGTACTTC
>NA|TRBJ2-1|TRBV18|NA
CASSASGDQYNEQFF
TGTGCCAGCTCAGCCTCAGGGGACCAATACAATGAGCAGTTCTTC
>NA|TRBJ2-6|TRBV19|few
CASSQGTGANVLTF
TGTGCCAGTAGTCAGGGAACAGGGGCCAACGTCCTGACTTTC
>NA|TRBJ1-5|TRBV27|NA
CASSPTQGNNQPQHF
TGTGCCAGCAGTCCGACTCAGGGCAACAATCAGCCCCAGCATTTT
>TRBD1|TRBJ2-7|TRBV4-1|NA
CASSRDRALGEQYF
TGCGCCAGCAGTCGGGACAGGGCCTTAGGGGAGCAGTACTTC
>NA|TRBJ2-5|TRBV9|NA
CASSVGQGPQETQYF
TGTGCCAGCAGCGTAGGGCAAGGGCCCCAAGAGACCCAGTACTTC
>NA|TRBJ2-1|TRBV7-2|NA
CASSFYGNEQFF
TGTGCCAGCAGCTTTTATGGCAATGAGCAGTTCTTC
>NA|TRBJ1-5|TRBV7-9|NA
CASSSGGQLNQPQHF
TGTGCCAGCAGCTCTGGGGGGCAGTTAAATCAGCCCCAGCATTTT
>NA|TRBJ2-7|TRBV6-5|NA
CASSGRPGYEQYF
TGTGCCAGCAGTGGCCGCCCCGGGTACGAGCAGTACTTC
>NA|TRBJ1-4|TRBV6-1|NA
CASSASRGRLEKLFF
TGTGCCAGCAGTGCTTCCAGGGGACGCCTTGAAAAACTGTTTTTT
>NA|TRBJ2-2|TRBV6-1|NA
CASSELDGAGELFF
TGTGCCAGCAGTGAGCTGGACGGCGCCGGGGAGCTGTTTTTT
>NA|TRBJ1-6|TRBV5-1|NA
CASSFEKRSNSPLHF
TGCGCCAGCAGCTTCGAGAAAAGGAGTAATTCACCCCTCCACTTT
>NA|TRBJ2-2|TRBV15|NA
CATSRGTIRELFF
TGTGCCACCAGCAGGGGTACTATACGGGAGCTGTTTTTT
>TRBD1|TRBJ1-1|TRBV5-1|NA
CASSEQGAGDTEAFF
TGCGCCAGCAGCGAACAGGGGGCGGGGGACACTGAAGCTTTCTTT
>TRBD1|TRBJ1-3|TRBV6-6|NA
CASRRGQAGNTIYF
TGTGCCAGCAGACGTGGACAGGCCGGAAACACCATATATTTT
>TRBD1|TRBJ2-7|TRBV4-1|NA
CASSQVTGATGVQYF
TGCGCCAGCAGCCAAGTGACAGGGGCAACCGGAGTGCAGTACTTC
>TRBD2|TRBJ2-7|TRBV9|NA
CASSVGLGRSSGNEQYF
TGTGCCAGCAGCGTAGGACTAGGGAGGAGTAGCGGGAACGAGCAGTACTTC
>NA|TRBJ2-3|TRBV19|NA
CASRLGVAGTDTQYF
TGTGCCAGTAGACTTGGGGTAGCGGGCACAGATACGCAGTATTTT
>NA|TRBJ1-6|TRBV4-3|NA
CASSQDGGDSPLHF
TGCGCCAGCAGCCAAGATGGGGGGGATTCACCCCTCCACTTT
>TRBD1|TRBJ2-2|TRBV5-1|NA
CASRPGTGGTGELFF
TGCGCCAGCAGGCCCGGGACAGGGGGCACCGGGGAGCTGTTTTTT
>NA|TRBJ2-5|TRBV7-2|NA
CASSLDWQKETQYF
TGTGCCAGCAGCTTAGATTGGCAGAAAGAGACCCAGTACTTC
>NA|TRBJ2-3|TRBV7-9|NA
CASSSTDTQYF
TGTGCCAGCAGTTCCACAGATACGCAGTATTTT
>TRBD2|TRBJ2-3|TRBV6-6|NA
CASRLAGADTQYF
TGTGCCAGCAGACTCGCGGGAGCAGATACGCAGTATTTT
>NA|TRBJ2-3|TRBV30|once
CAWSVSVSADTQYF
TGTGCCTGGAGTGTATCCGTCTCGGCAGATACGCAGTATTTT
>NA|TRBJ1-2|TRBV7-9|NA
CASSLVGVGYGYTF
TGTGCCAGCAGCCTTGTCGGGGTAGGCTATGGCTACACCTTC
>NA|TRBJ1-5|TRBV7-2|NA
CASSLMTEANQPQHF
TGTGCCAGCAGCTTAATGACGGAAGCCAATCAGCCCCAGCATTTT
>NA|TRBJ2-3|TRBV19|few
CASSISASTDTQYF
TGTGCCAGTAGTATCTCGGCCAGCACAGATACGCAGTATTTT
>NA|TRBJ2-7|TRBV5-1|NA
CASSLLTDYEQYF
TGCGCCAGCAGCTTGCTGACAGACTACGAGCAGTACTTC
>NA|TRBJ1-2|TRBV19|NA
CASTRGGQDYGYTF
TGTGCCAGTACCCGGGGGGGACAAGACTATGGCTACACCTTC
>TRBD1|TRBJ1-1|TRBV9|NA
CASSPGQGRLYTEAFF
TGTGCCAGCAGCCCGGGACAGGGAAGGTTGTACACTGAAGCTTTCTTT
>NA|TRBJ2-4|TRBV9|NA
CASSAGDIQYF
TGTGCCAGCAGCGCTGGCGACATTCAGTACTTC